This T cell receptor beta chain was recovered during a study of T-cell memory formation after mild COVID-19. With respect to this clonotype: Its matching antigen is unknown.

Study-level results: The pre-infection memory compartment contained some responding clones, suggesting cross-reactive memory joined.

The CDR3 loop spans 16 amino acids. Trimming left V 0 bases short and J 5 bases short, with 17 bases between. Germline CDR1 SGHRS, CDR2 YFSETQ. TCRdb used MiXCR to reprocess the 5' RACE reads, holding one entry per CDR3 protein. The table has under 250,000 distinct CDR3 sequences, over 7.5% seen once; the top ten hold roughly 3.5%. The rearrangement uses TRBV5-1 and TRBJ1-2, with D perhaps matching TRBD1 (6 bases). Sequenced sample: PBMCs or a T cell subset sorted from them (not recorded which). This TCR was sampled from a young man who had mild COVID-19 (a few samples of this study predate the infection). Cell type and time point are not known. The CDR3 sequence: CASSLATGTRPYGYTF. The CDR3 nucleotides read TGCGCCAGCAGCTTGGCCACAGGGACGCGGCCTTATGGCTACACCTTC.